The TCR beta chain described here comes from a study of shared clonotypes between healthy human individuals. Assay used: immunoSEQ multiplex PCR; TCRdb lists only in-frame clones, some missing. The data show 760,000 or so clones, 96% seen once. Positively selected for CCR7, the CD45RO-negative cells used as naive CD8 cells excluded terminally differentiated effector memory CD45RA+ cells. Trimming shortened V by 4 bases and J by 4 bases, and 17 bases separated the two germline ends. The germline gives CDR1 SNHLY, CDR2 FYNNEI. The CDR3 spans 16 residues. This sequence was found in a man aged 25-45 years in good health. The sample was naive CD8+ T cells sorted from blood. The chain is built from TRBV2 and TRBJ2-1; no reliable D call. The CDR3 DNA reads as TGTGCCAGCAGTGCTACCACGGCTCTTGGGTACAATGAGCAGTTCTTC. Translated: CASSATTALGYNEQFF.